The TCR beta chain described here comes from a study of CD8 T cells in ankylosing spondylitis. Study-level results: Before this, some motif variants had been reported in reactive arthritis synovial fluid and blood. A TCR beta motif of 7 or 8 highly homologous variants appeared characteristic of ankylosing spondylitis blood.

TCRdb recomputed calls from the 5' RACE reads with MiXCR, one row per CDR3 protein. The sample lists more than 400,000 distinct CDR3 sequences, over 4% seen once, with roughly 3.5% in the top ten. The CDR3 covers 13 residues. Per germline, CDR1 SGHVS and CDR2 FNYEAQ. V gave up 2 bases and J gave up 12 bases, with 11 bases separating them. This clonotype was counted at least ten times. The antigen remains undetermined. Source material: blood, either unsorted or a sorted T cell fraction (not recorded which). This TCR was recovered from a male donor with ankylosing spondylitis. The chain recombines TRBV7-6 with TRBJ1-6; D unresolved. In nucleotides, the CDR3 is TGTGCCAGCAGCTTATATTTGGCGGGACCCCTCCACTTT. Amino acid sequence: CASSLYLAGPLHF.